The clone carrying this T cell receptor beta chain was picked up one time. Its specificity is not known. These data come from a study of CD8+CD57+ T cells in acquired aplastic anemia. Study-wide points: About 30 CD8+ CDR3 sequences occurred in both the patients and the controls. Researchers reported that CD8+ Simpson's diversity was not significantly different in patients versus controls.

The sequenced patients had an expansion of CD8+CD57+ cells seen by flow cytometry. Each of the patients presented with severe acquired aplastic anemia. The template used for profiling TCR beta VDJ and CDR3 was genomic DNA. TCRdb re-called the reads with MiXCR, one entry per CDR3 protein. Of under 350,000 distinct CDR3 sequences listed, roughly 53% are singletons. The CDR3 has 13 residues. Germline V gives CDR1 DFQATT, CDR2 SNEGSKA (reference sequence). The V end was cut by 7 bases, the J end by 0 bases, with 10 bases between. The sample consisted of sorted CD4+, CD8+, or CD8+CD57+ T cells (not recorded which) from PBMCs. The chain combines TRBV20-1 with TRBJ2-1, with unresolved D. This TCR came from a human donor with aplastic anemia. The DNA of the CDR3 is TGCAGTGAAGGCAGGAGCTCCTACAATGAGCAGTTCTTC. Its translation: CSEGRSSYNEQFF.